This T cell receptor (beta chain) was recovered during a study of T cells in Graves' hyperthyroidism and ophthalmopathy. There were TCR beta CDR3 regions amplified from RNA transcripts. The HTBI set primed first-round TCR CDR3 RT-PCR. TCRdb re-called the multiplex PCR reads through MiXCR, storing one row per CDR3 protein. The sample has approximately 490,000 distinct CDR3 sequences; 20% to 25% are singletons. The ends lost 2 bases at V and 6 bases at J; junction bases unmatched: 7. Germline CDR1 SGHTA, CDR2 FQGTGA. CDR3 length: 14 residues. The sequenced sample was blood. This sequence was found in a woman in her seventies with Graves' ophthalmopathy. The chain employs TRBV7-3 and TRBJ2-7, with 7 bases matching TRBD2. The CDR3 bases are TGTGCCAGCAGCTTAGGCGGCGGGAGCTTCGAGCAGTACTTC. Translating it yields CASSLGGGSFEQYF.